These 21 T cell receptor beta chains came from one sample sequenced in a study of blood T cells in healthy people across ages. With a J-beta primer mix and a sample-barcoded 5' primer, a second PCR ran about 6 to 11 cycles. TCRdb called the 5' RACE reads again in MiXCR, with one record for every CDR3 protein. The sample yields some 1.4 million distinct CDR3 sequences, around 42% seen once. Source material: blood. The receptor set was obtained from a woman under 30 in good health.

V usage is TRBV28 and J usage is TRBJ1-1; tentative D call: TRBD1 (6 bases). The germline V and J ends were trimmed by 4 bases and 2 bases, with 14 bases remaining between them. This CDR3 is built from 15 residues. CDR1 is MDHEN, CDR2 SYDVKM, per germline. The CDR3 here is CASSSGAQGNTEAFF. In DNA form, the CDR3 reads TGTGCCAGCAGTTCCGGAGCACAGGGAAACACTGAAGCTTTCTTT.

The chain carries TRBV6-5 and TRBJ2-4; 8 nucleotides match TRBD2. The CDR3 loop spans 13 amino acids. Looked up from germline, CDR1 is MNHEY and CDR2 is SVGAGI. J gave up 13 bases and V 5 bases, and 10 bases lay outside the gene matches. Here the CDR3 reads CASSPDGGDEQYF. CDR3 sequence (DNA): TGTGCCAGCAGTCCCGACGGGGGGGATGAGCAGTACTTC.

This clonotype was observed a handful of times. The V gene is TRBV5-1, the J gene TRBJ2-7; tentative D call: TRBD2 (6 bases). The V gene's germline CDR1 is SGHRS and CDR2 YFSETQ. V was trimmed by 2 bases and J by 0 bases, leaving 12 bases between them. This CDR3 comprises 15 residues. This chain's CDR3 is CASSFAGGNSYEQYF. For the CDR3, the DNA is TGCGCCAGCAGCTTTGCCGGGGGAAACTCCTACGAGCAGTACTTC. Combining the CDR3 with reference TRBV5-1 and TRBJ2-7 gives the whole variable domain KAGVTQTPRYLIKTRGQQVTLSCSPISGHRSVSWYQQTPGQGLQFLFEYFSETQRNKGNFPGRFSGRQFSNSRSEMNVSTLELGDSALYLCASSFAGGNSYEQYFGPGTRLTVT.

This clonotype was seen a handful of times. Mismatch with germline at one junction end may stem from a read error. This chain joins TRBV5-1 and TRBJ2-4; 8 nucleotides agree with TRBD1. Judging by the DNA end, TRBJ2-5 fits better; the J call may be wrong. The CDR3 covers 12 residues. The germline V gene has CDR1 SGHRS and CDR2 YFSETQ. CDR3 nucleotide sequence: TGTGCCAGCAGGGGGCAAAGAGAGACCCAGTACTTC. It codes for CASRGQRETQYF.

This clonotype was detected a few times. The V and J genes are TRBV3-1 and TRBJ2-3; no clear D. Trimming removed 4 bases from V and 5 bases from J, with 10 bases in between. This CDR3 region has 13 residues. CDR1 is LGHDT and CDR2 is YNNKEL in the germline V gene (reference sequence). The CDR3 here is CASSPYNVDTQYF. In DNA form, the CDR3 reads TGTGCCAGCAGCCCCTACAATGTAGATACGCAGTATTTT.

The V and J genes are TRBV7-9 and TRBJ2-7; TRBD1 is a possible D gene (6 bases). This CDR3 has 15 residues. V shed 5 bases and J shed 0 bases, with 14 bases lying between them. The V gene's germline CDR1 is SEHNR and CDR2 FQNEAQ (reference sequence). In DNA, the CDR3 is TGTGCCAGCAGCCGGACAGATAGTTCCTCCTACGAGCAGTACTTC. Its protein product is CASSRTDSSSYEQYF.

This clonotype was counted only a few times. V usage is TRBV20-1 and J usage is TRBJ1-2, with TRBD1 identical over 8 bases. This CDR3 spans 17 amino acids. Germline lookup yields CDR1 DFQATT and CDR2 SNEGSKA (reference sequence). V was pared by 0 bases and J by 6 bases, with 15 bases of the junction left unmatched. CDR3 DNA: TGCAGTGCTAGAGACCTTCCCGGGACAGGCCTCATAGATGGCTACACCTTC. Translated: CSARDLPGTGLIDGYTF.

V is TRBV5-1 and J is TRBJ2-5; possibly TRBD1 for D (6 bases). Germline-derived CDR1 and CDR2 are SGHRS and YFSETQ. Trimming shortened V by 2 bases and J by 4 bases, and 12 bases separated the two germline ends. CDR3 length: 14 amino acids. This chain's CDR3 is CASSFPGAGETQYF. DNA for the CDR3: TGCGCCAGCAGCTTCCCAGGGGCGGGAGAGACCCAGTACTTC.

The V call is TRBV20-1, the J call TRBJ1-6; TRBD1 is a possible D gene (5 bases). Germline CDR1 and CDR2: DFQATT and SNEGSKA (reference sequence). The length of the CDR3 is 13 residues. Trimming removed 4 bases from V and 10 bases from J, with 14 bases in between. The CDR3 coding sequence is TGCAGTGCTATAGAAACAGGAAACTCACCCCTCCACTTT. It codes for CSAIETGNSPLHF.

The rearrangement uses TRBV6-5 and TRBJ1-2; 11 bases are shared with TRBD1. CDR3 size: 17 residues. Trimming removed 1 base from V and 4 bases from J; junction bases left unmatched: 8. Germline V lookup: CDR1 MNHEY, CDR2 SVGAGI. CDR3 nucleotides: TGTGCCAGCAGTTACTTGGGACAGGGGGAGCTGGGCTATGGCTACACCTTC. Protein: CASSYLGQGELGYGYTF.

The V gene is TRBV11-2, the J gene TRBJ2-7; TRBD2 matches at 12 bases. Germline-derived CDR1 and CDR2 are SGHAT and FQNNGV. The V and J ends lost 0 bases and 2 bases, in that order; junction bases with no gene match: 5. The CDR3 contains 17 residues. DNA of the CDR3: TGTGCCAGCAGCTTAGAGGTACTAGCGGGAGGTACCTACGAGCAGTACTTC. This sequence encodes CASSLEVLAGGTYEQYF.

In this sample, this clonotype turned up a few times. The chain has TRBV7-2 and TRBJ2-1, with a possible D match to TRBD2 (5 bases). Per the germline V gene, CDR1 is SGHTA and CDR2 is FQGNSA. Trimming shortened V by 3 bases and J by 9 bases, and 30 bases separated the two germline ends. The CDR3 loop spans 19 amino acids. The CDR3 here is CASSLGVKTGTKPFGEQFF. CDR3 nucleotides: TGTGCCAGCAGCTTGGGTGTGAAAACGGGAACGAAGCCTTTTGGTGAGCAGTTCTTC.

As concerns this clonotype: Relative to the germline gene, one junction end is altered; a read error may explain this. The gene calls are TRBV12-3 or TRBV12-4 and TRBJ2-4; tentatively, D is TRBD2 (5 bases). The tail of the sequence fits TRBJ2-7 better, so the J call may be wrong. The CDR3 consists of 14 residues. CDR3 DNA sequence: TGTGCCAGCAGTGTAGCGAGGAGGTACTACGAGCAGTACTTC. It is translated as CASSVARRYYEQYF.

DNA of the CDR3: TGTGCCAGCAGCCCGGCTAGCGGGAGGTACGAGCAGTACTTC. Residues: CASSPASGRYEQYF. The V call is TRBV3-1, the J call TRBJ2-5; 11 positions match TRBD2. The J call may be faulty, since TRBJ2-7 better matches the DNA end. The length of the CDR3 is 14 residues. Germline loops: CDR1 LGHDT, CDR2 YNNKEL (reference sequence).

Remarks on this clonotype: The DNA is left out, because the CDR3 cannot be placed on it with certainty; the CDR3 is given as TCRdb lists it. J is TRBJ2-4 and V is TRBV21-1; the DNA was not compared with TRBD2, the D call given in the table. TRBV21-1 constitutes a pseudogene. The CDR3 length is 21 residues, termini included. The CDR3 sequence: CASSKGGWASGTNDIQNIQYF.

The J gene is TRBJ2-1, the V gene TRBV12-1; the D segment call TRBD2 is taken from the table without a DNA check. TRBV12-1 is labeled a pseudogene. This CDR3 has 20 residues. CDR3 region: CASSPGGASGGSISYNEQFF. CDR3 bases: TGTGCCAGCAGCCCGGGGGGGGCTAGCGGGGGCTCAATCTCCTACAATGAGCAGTTCTTC.

This rearrangement joins TRBV7-9 to TRBJ2-1; 7 nucleotides align to TRBD2. Germline V gene data show CDR1 as SEHNR and CDR2 as FQNEAQ (reference sequence). With V trimmed by 2 bases and J by 15 bases, 7 bases remained unmatched. This CDR3 spans 12 amino acids. The CDR3 DNA sequence: TGTGCCAGCAGCTTACCAGTAGCGGGCCTGTTCTTC. Residues: CASSLPVAGLFF.

This chain joins TRBV29-1 and TRBJ2-2; 10 positions match TRBD2. Germline loops: CDR1 SQVTM, CDR2 ANQGSEA. The CDR3 is made up of 17 amino acids. Trimming removed 2 bases from V and 2 bases from J; junction bases left unmatched: 8. The CDR3 is CSVESSGGPFNTGELFF. CDR3 DNA: TGCAGCGTTGAAAGTAGCGGGGGGCCTTTTAACACCGGGGAGCTGTTTTTT.

This clonotype appeared a few times. The junction departs from germline at one end; a sequencing error may be responsible. The chain links TRBV6-2 or TRBV6-3 to TRBJ2-1, with 8 nucleotides matching TRBD2. The germline V gene has CDR1 MNHEY and CDR2 SVGEGT. This CDR3 spans 14 amino acids. The chain's CDR3 is CAGRESGRTNEQFF. The DNA of the CDR3 is TGTGCCGGCAGAGAGAGCGGGAGAACGAATGAGCAGTTCTTC.

V and J are TRBV5-1 and TRBJ1-2, with D possibly matching TRBD1 (5 bases). The CDR3 runs to 14 residues. Germline V gives CDR1 SGHRS, CDR2 YFSETQ. Trimming stripped 4 bases from V and 6 bases from J, with 16 bases between. In DNA form, the CDR3 reads TGCGCCAGCAGCCGCAGGGCCCGTGGGGATGGCTACACCTTC. This codes for CASSRRARGDGYTF. Looking up the rest from reference TRBV5-1 and TRBJ1-2 gives the full variable domain: KAGVTQTPRYLIKTRGQQVTLSCSPISGHRSVSWYQQTPGQGLQFLFEYFSETQRNKGNFPGRFSGRQFSNSRSEMNVSTLELGDSALYLCASSRRARGDGYTFGSGTRLTVV.

About this clonotype: At one boundary the junction diverges from the germline segment, which might be a read error. The chain joins TRBV10-3 to TRBJ2-1; D might be TRBD1 (6 bases). Germline-derived CDR1 and CDR2 are ENHRY and SYGVKD. The CDR3 consists of 12 residues. The DNA for the CDR3 is TGTGCCACCGGACATCGGGACAAGGAGCAGTTCTTC. This translates into CATGHRDKEQFF.